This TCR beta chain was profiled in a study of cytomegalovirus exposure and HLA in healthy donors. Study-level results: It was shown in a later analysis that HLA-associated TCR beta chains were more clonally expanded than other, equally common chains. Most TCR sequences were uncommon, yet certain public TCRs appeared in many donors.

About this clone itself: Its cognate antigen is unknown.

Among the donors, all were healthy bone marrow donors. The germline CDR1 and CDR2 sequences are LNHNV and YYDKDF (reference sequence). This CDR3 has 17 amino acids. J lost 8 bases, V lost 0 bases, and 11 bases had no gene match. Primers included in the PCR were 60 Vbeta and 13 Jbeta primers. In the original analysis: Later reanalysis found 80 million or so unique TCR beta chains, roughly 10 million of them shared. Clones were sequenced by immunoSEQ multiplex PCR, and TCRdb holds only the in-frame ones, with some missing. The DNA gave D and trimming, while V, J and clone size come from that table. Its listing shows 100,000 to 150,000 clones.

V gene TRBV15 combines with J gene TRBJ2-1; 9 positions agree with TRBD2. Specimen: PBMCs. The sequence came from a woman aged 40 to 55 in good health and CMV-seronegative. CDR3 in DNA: TGTGCCACCAGCAGAGATAGTGGCGGGGGGGCCGGGGATGAGCAGTTCTTC. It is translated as CATSRDSGGGAGDEQFF.